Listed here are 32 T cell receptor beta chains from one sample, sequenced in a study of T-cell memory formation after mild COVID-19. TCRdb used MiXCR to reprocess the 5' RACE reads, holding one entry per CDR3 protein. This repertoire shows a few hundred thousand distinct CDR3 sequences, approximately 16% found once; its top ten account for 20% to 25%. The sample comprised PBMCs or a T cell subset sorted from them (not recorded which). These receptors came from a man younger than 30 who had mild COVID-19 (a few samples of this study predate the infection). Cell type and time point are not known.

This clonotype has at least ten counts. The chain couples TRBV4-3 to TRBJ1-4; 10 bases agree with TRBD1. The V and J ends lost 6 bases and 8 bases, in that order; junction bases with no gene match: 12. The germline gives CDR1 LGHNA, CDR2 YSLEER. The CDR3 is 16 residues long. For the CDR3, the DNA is TGCGCCAGCAGGCCGGGACAGGGGAAAGGTGGAGAAAAACTGTTTTTT. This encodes CASRPGQGKGGEKLFF.

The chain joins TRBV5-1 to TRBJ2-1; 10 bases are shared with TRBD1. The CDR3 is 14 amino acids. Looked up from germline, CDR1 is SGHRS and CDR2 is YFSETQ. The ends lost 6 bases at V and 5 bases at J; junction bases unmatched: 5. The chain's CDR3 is CASKRQGADNEQFF. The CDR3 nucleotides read TGCGCCAGCAAGAGACAGGGGGCTGACAATGAGCAGTTCTTC.

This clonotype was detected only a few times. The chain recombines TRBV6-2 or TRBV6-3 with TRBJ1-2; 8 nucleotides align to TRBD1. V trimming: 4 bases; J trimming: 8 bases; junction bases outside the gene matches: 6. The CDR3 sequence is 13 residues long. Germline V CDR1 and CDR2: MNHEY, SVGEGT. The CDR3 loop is CASSLGTGFGYTF. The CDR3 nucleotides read TGTGCCAGCAGTTTGGGGACAGGATTCGGCTACACCTTC.

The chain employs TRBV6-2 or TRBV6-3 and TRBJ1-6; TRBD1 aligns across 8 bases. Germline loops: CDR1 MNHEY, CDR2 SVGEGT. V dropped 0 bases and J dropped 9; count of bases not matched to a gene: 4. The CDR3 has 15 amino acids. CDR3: CASSYSTRGPSPLHF. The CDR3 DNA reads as TGTGCCAGCAGTTACTCGACCAGGGGGCCTTCACCCCTCCACTTT.

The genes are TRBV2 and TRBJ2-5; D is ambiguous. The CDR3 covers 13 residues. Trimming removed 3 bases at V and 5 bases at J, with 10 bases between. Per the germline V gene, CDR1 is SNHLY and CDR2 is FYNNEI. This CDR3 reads CASSENLLETQYF. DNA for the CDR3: TGTGCCAGCAGTGAGAACTTGTTGGAGACCCAGTACTTC.

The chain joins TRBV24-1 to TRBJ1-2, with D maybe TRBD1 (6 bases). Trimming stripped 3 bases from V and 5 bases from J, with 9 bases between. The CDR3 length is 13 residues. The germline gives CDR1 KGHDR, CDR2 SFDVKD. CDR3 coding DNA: TGTGCCACCAGTGATAAAGGGGGGTATGGCTACACCTTC. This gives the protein CATSDKGGYGYTF.

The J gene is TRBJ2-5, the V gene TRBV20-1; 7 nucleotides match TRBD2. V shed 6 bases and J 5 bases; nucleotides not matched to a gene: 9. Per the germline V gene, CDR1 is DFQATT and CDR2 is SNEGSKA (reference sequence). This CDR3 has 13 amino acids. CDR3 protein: CSAVGRVWETQYF. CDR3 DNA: TGCAGTGCCGTGGGGAGGGTATGGGAGACCCAGTACTTC.

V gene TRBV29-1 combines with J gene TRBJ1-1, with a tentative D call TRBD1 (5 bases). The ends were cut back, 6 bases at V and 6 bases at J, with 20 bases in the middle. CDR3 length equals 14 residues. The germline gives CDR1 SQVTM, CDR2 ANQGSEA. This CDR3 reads CSVGDWGTRAEAFF. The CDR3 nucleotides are TGCAGCGTGGGGGACTGGGGGACCAGGGCTGAAGCTTTCTTT. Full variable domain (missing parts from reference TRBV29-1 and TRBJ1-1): SAVISQKPSRDICQRGTSLTIQCQVDSQVTMMFWYRQQPGQSLTLIATANQGSEATYESGFVIDKFPISRPNLTFSTLTVSNMSPEDSSIYLCSVGDWGTRAEAFFGQGTRLTVV.

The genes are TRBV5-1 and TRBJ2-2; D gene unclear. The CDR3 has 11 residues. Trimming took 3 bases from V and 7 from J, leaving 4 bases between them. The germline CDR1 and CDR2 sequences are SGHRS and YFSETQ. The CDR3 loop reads CASSWDGELFF. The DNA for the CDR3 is TGCGCCAGCAGCTGGGACGGGGAGCTGTTTTTT.

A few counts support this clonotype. CDR3 nucleotides: TGTGCCAGCAGCGTAGTTCCTAGCGGGGGGATCGGTACGCAGTATTTT. As protein: CASSVVPSGGIGTQYF. The chain recombines TRBV9 with TRBJ2-3; 11 positions match TRBD2. Trimming at V came to 0 bases and at J to 8 bases, leaving 8 bases not matched to a gene. The CDR3 covers 16 residues. Germline V gene data show CDR1 as SGDLS and CDR2 as YYNGEE.

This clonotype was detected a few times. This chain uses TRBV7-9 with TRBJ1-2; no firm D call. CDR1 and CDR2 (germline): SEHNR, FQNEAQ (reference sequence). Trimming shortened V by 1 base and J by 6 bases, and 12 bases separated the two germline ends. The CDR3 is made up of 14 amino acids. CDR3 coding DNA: TGTGCCAGCAGCTTAGAGTGGAATGGGGATGGCTACACCTTC. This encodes CASSLEWNGDGYTF. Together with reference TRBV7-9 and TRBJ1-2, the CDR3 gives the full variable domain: DTGVSQNPRHKITKRGQNVTFRCDPISEHNRLYWYRQTLGQGPEFLTYFQNEAQLEKSRLLSDRFSAERPKGSFSTLEIQRTEQGDSAMYLCASSLEWNGDGYTFGSGTRLTVV.

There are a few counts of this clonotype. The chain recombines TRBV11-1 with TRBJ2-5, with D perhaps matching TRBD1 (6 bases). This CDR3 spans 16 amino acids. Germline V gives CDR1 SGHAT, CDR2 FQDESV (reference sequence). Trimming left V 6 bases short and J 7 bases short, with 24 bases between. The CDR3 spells CASRPTGTILVGTQYF. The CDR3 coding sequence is TGTGCCAGCAGACCGACCGGGACAATTCTGGTCGGGACCCAGTACTTC. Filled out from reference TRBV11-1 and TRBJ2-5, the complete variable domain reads EAEVAQSPRYKITEKSQAVAFWCDPISGHATLYWYRQILGQGPELLVQFQDESVVDDSQLPKDRFSAERLKGVDSTLKIQPAELGDSAMYLCASRPTGTILVGTQYFGPGTRLLVL.

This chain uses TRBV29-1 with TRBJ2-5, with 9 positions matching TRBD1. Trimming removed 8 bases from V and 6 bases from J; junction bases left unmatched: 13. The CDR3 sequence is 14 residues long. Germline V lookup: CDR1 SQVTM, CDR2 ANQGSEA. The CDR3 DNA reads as TGCAGCTCGGCCTCCGGGACAGGGTTTAAGACCCAGTACTTC. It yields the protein CSSASGTGFKTQYF.

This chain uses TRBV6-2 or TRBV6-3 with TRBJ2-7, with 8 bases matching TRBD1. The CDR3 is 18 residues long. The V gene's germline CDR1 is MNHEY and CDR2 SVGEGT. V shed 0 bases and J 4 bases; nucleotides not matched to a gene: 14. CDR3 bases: TGTGCCAGCAGTTACTCCCCGAGACAGGGGATTTCCCTTTACGAGCAGTACGTC. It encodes CASSYSPRQGISLYEQYV.

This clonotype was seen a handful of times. The CDR3 DNA reads as TGTGCCAGCATCGAGGGGACAGGCACCGATTATGGCTACACCTTC. This translates into CASIEGTGTDYGYTF. This chain connects TRBV12-3 or TRBV12-4 to TRBJ1-2, with 8 bases lining up with TRBD1. The J segment lost 5 bases and the V segment lost 7 bases, leaving 12 bases of the junction unmatched. The CDR3 contains 15 residues.

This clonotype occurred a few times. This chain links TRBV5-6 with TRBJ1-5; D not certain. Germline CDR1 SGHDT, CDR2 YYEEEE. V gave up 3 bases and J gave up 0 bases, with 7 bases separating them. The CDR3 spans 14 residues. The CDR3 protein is CASSYAPSNQPQHF. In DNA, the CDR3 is TGTGCCAGCAGCTACGCGCCTAGCAATCAGCCCCAGCATTTT.

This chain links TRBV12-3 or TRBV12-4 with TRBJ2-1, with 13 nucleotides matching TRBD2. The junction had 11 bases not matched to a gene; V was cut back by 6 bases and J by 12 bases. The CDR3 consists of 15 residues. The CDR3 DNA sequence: TGTGCCAGCAGCTTCGGGACTAGCGGGGAACCCGTGCAGTTCTTC. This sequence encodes CASSFGTSGEPVQFF.

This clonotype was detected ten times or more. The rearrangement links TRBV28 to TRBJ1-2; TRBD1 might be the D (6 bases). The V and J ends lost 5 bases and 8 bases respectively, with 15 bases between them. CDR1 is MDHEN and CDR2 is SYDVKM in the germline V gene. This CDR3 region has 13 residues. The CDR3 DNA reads TGTGCCAGCAGTATCCACAGGGTGCAGGGCTACACCTTC. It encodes CASSIHRVQGYTF.

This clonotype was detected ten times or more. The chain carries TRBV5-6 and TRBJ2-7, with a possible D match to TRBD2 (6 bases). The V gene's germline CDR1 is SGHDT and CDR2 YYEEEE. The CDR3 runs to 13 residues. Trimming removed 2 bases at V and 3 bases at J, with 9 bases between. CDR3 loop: CASSFYSGYEQYV. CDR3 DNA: TGTGCCAGCAGCTTTTATAGCGGCTACGAGCAGTACGTC.

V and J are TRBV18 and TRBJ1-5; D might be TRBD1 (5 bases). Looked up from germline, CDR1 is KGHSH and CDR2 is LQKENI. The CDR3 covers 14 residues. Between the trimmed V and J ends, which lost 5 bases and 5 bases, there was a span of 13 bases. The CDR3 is CASSVDRTYQPQHF. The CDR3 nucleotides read TGTGCCAGCTCAGTTGACAGAACCTATCAGCCCCAGCATTTT.

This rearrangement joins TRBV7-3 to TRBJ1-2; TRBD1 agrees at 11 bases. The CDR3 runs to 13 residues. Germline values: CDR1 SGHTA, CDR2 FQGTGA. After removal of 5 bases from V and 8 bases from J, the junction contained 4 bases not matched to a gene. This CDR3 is CASSPRTGGGYTF. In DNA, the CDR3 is TGTGCCAGCAGCCCTCGGACAGGGGGCGGCTACACCTTC.

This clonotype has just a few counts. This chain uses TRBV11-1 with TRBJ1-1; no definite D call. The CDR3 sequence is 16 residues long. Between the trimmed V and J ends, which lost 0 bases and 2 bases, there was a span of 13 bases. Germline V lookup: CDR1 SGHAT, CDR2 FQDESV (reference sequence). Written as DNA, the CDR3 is TGTGCCAGCAGCTTAGCGCTAAGGGAACCCAACACTGAAGCTTTCTTT. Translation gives CASSLALREPNTEAFF. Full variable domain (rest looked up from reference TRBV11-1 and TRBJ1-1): EAEVAQSPRYKITEKSQAVAFWCDPISGHATLYWYRQILGQGPELLVQFQDESVVDDSQLPKDRFSAERLKGVDSTLKIQPAELGDSAMYLCASSLALREPNTEAFFGQGTRLTVV.

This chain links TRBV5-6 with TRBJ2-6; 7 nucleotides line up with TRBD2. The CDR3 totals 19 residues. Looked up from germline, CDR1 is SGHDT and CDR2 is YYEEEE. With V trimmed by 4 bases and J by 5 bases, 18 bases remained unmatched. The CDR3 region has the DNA TGTGCCAGCAGCGTTGGGAGACTAGCCGGGCCGTTAAGGGCCAACGTCCTGACTTTC. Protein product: CASSVGRLAGPLRANVLTF.

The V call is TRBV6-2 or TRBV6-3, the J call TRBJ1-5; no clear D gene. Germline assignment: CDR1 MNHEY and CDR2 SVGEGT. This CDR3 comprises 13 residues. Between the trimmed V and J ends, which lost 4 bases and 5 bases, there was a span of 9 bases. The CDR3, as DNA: TGTGCCAGCAGTTGGTCAGTATATCAGCCCCAGCATTTT. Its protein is CASSWSVYQPQHF.

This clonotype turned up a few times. CDR3 DNA: TGTGCCAGCTCACCACGTCCCCGGGTTGATAGCAATCAGCCCCAGCATTTT. This encodes CASSPRPRVDSNQPQHF. This chain links TRBV18 with TRBJ1-5; no definite D call. V lost 1 base and J 0 bases, leaving 13 bases between the germline ends. The CDR3 extends over 17 amino acids. Germline-derived CDR1 and CDR2 are KGHSH and LQKENI.

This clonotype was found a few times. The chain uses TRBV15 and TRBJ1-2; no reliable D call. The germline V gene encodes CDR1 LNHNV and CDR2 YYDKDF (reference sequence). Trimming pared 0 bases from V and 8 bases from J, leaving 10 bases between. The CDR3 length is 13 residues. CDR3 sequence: CATSRDPEEGYTF. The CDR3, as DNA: TGTGCCACCAGCAGAGATCCTGAGGAGGGCTACACCTTC.

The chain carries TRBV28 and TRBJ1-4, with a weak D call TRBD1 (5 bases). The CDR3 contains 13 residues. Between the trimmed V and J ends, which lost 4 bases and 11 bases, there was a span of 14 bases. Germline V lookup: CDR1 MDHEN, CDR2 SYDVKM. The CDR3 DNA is TGTGCCAGCAGTTACGGCGGGACTGGGAAACTGTTTTTT. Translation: CASSYGGTGKLFF.

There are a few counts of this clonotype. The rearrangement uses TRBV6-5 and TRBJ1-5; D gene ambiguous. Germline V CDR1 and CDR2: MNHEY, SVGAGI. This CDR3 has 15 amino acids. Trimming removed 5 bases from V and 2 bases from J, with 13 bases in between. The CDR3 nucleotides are TGTGCCAGCAGTGACCCCGGGGATGGCAATCAGCCCCAGCATTTT. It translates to CASSDPGDGNQPQHF.

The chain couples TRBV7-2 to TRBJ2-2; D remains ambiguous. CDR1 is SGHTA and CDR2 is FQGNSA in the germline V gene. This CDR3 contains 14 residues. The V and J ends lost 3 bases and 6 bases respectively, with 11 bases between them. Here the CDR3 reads CASSFPRGPGELFF. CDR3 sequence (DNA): TGTGCCAGCAGCTTTCCTAGAGGTCCCGGGGAGCTGTTTTTT.

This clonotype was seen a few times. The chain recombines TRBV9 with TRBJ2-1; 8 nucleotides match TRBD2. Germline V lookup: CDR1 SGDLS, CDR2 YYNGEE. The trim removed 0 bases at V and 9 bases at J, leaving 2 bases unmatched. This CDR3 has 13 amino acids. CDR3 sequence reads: CASSVGGGTEQFF. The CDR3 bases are TGTGCCAGCAGCGTAGGCGGGGGGACTGAGCAGTTCTTC.

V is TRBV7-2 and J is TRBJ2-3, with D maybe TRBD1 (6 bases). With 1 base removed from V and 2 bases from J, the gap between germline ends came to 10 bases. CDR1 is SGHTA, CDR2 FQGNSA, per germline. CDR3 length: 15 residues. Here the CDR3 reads CASSLGDTYTDTQYF. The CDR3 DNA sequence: TGTGCCAGCAGCTTAGGGGACACCTACACAGATACGCAGTATTTT.

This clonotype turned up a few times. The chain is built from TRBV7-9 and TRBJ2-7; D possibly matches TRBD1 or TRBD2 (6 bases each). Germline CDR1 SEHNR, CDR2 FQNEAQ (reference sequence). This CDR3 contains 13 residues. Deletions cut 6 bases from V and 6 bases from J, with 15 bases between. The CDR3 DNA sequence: TGTGCCAGCAGACTAGCAGGGGTTGGCGAGCAGTACTTC. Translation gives CASRLAGVGEQYF.